This T cell receptor beta chain was captured in a study of T cells after yellow fever vaccination. Of note for this clonotype: The antigen remains unidentified.

Study-level results: When the response was secondary, it was weaker but reached its peak faster, day 5 versus 15. Abundant clonotypes (contaminants from the bulk population) could be present in FACS-sorted repertoires. Subsequent to the booster, the majority of primary-vaccination clones reappeared (96% CD4, 85% to 90% CD8).

TCRdb recomputed calls from the 5' RACE reads with MiXCR, one row per CDR3 protein. The sample lists 300,000 to 400,000 distinct CDR3 sequences; 7% to 10% were seen once. Germline V gene sequence: CDR1 DFQATT, CDR2 SNEGSKA (reference sequence). V was clipped by 0 bases and J by 6 bases, with 14 bases between them. This CDR3 contains 15 residues. Sequences were derived from PBMCs, sampled 45 days after the first yellow fever vaccination. This receptor was obtained from a man between 18 and 29 years old who received the YFV17D yellow fever vaccine. V gene TRBV20-1 combines with J gene TRBJ2-2; D is possibly TRBD2 (7 bases). The CDR3 region has the DNA TGCAGTGCTAGAGATCCTCAGGGGAGGGCCGGGGAGCTGTTTTTT. Protein sequence: CSARDPQGRAGELFF.